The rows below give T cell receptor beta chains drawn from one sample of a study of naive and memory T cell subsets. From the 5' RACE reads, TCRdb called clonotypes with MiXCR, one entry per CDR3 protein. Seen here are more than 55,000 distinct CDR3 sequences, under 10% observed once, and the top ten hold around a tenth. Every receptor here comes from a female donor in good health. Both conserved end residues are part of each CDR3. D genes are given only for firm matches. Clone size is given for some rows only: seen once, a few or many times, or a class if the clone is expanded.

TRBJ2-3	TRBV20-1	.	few	CSALRPGSTDTQYF	TGCAGTGCTCTCCGACCTGGTAGTACAGATACGCAGTATTTT
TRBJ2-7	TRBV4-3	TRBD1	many	CASSQATGETYEQYF	TGCGCCAGCAGCCAAGCGACAGGGGAGACCTACGAGCAGTACTTC
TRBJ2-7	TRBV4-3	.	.	CASSQEFRDRPSYEQYF	TGCGCCAGCAGCCAAGAATTTCGGGACCGCCCCTCCTACGAGCAGTACTTC
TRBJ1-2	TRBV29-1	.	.	CSVQGRNYGYTF	TGCAGCGTTCAGGGACGTAACTATGGCTACACCTTC
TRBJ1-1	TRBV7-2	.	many	CASSLAGIMNTEAFF	TGTGCCAGCAGCTTAGCAGGGATCATGAACACTGAAGCTTTCTTT
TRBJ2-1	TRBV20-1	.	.	CSAIGGGHEQFF	TGCAGTGCTATTGGGGGGGGCCATGAGCAGTTCTTC
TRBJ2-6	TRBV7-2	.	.	CASSFQGGRANVLTF	TGTGCCAGCAGCTTTCAGGGTGGTCGGGCCAACGTCCTGACTTTC
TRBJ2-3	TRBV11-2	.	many	CASSRVLSGTDTQYF	TGTGCCAGCAGCCGAGTCTTAAGTGGCACAGATACGCAGTATTTT
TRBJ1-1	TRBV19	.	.	CASSPRDGGESEAFF	TGTGCCAGTAGTCCCCGGGACGGGGGAGAATCTGAAGCTTTCTTT
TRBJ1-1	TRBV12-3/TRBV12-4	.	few	CASRRILGSEAFF	TGTGCCAGCAGACGTATTTTGGGGTCTGAAGCTTTCTTT
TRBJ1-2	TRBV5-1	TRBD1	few	CASSLGPVGGDYGYTF	TGCGCCAGCAGCCTTGGACCCGTAGGGGGCGACTATGGCTACACCTTC
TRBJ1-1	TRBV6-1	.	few	CASSDWGLNTEAFF	TGTGCCAGCAGTGATTGGGGATTGAACACTGAAGCTTTCTTT
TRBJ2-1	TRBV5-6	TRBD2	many	CASSWWGGSLGNEQFF	TGTGCCAGCAGCTGGTGGGGGGGGTCCCTGGGGAATGAGCAGTTCTTC
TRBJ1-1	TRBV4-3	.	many	CASSQDGENTEAFF	TGCGCCAGCAGCCAAGATGGAGAGAACACTGAAGCTTTCTTT
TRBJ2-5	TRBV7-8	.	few	CASGKEEFPETQYF	TGTGCCAGCGGAAAAGAGGAGTTTCCAGAGACCCAGTACTTC
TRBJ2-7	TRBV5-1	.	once	CASSWGRSYEQYF	TGCGCCAGCAGCTGGGGACGGAGCTACGAGCAGTACTTC
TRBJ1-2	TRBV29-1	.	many	CSVGGDYGYTF	TGCAGCGTTGGTGGGGACTATGGCTACACCTTC
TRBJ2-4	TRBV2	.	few	CASSVEGRRAKNIQYF	TGTGCCAGCAGTGTGGAGGGAAGGCGGGCCAAAAACATTCAGTACTTC
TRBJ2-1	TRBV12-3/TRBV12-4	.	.	CASSTGGGGYNEQFF	TGTGCCAGCAGTACAGGGGGAGGGGGCTACAATGAGCAGTTCTTC
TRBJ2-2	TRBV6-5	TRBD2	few	CASSYSRSGGAPGELFF	TGTGCCAGCAGTTACTCGAGGAGCGGGGGGGCCCCCGGGGAGCTGTTTTTT
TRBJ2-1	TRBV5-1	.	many	CASSPVAGRSEQFF	TGCGCCAGCAGCCCCGTGGCAGGGAGGAGTGAGCAGTTCTTC
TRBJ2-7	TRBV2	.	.	CASSEADYLYEQYF	TGTGCCAGCAGTGAAGCTGACTACCTATACGAGCAGTACTTC
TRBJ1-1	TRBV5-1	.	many	CASTTQTGYTEAFF	TGCGCCAGCACCACACAGACAGGATACACTGAAGCTTTCTTT
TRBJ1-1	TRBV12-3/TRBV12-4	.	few	CASSLAIIGMSEAFF	TGTGCCAGCAGTTTAGCTATAATTGGGATGTCTGAAGCTTTCTTT
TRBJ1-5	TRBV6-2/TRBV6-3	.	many	CASSYSSRRGSNQPQHF	TGTGCCAGCAGTTACTCGAGTCGGAGGGGCAGCAATCAGCCCCAGCATTTT
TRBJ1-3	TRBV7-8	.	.	CASSLDRQRVTGNTIYF	TGTGCCAGCAGCTTAGATCGACAGAGAGTTACTGGAAACACCATATATTTT
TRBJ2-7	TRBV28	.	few	CASSLGGGSYEQYF	TGTGCCAGCAGTTTGGGGGGCGGCTCCTACGAGCAGTACTTC
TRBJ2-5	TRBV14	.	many	CASSQDIGVGETQYF	TGTGCCAGCAGCCAAGATATCGGGGTTGGAGAGACCCAGTACTTC
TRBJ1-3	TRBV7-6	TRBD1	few	CASSKGTVNSGNTIYF	TGTGCCAGCAGTAAAGGGACAGTTAACTCTGGAAACACCATATATTTT
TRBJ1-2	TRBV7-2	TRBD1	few	CASSSGQGYGDTF	TGTGCCAGCAGCTCAGGACAGGGGTATGGCGACACCTTC
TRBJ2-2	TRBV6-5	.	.	CASSSGALRNTGELFF	TGTGCCAGCAGTTCTGGGGCGCTTCGGAACACCGGGGAGCTGTTTTTT
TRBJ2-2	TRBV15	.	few	CATAVPLGVGELFF	TGTGCCACCGCTGTCCCTCTGGGGGTCGGGGAGCTGTTTTTT
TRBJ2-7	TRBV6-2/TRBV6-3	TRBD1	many	CASTYSPGTGGYEQYF	TGTGCCAGCACCTATTCCCCGGGGACAGGGGGCTACGAGCAGTACTTC
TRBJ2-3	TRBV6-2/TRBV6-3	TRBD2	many	CASSYRRSSGGAWTDTQYF	TGTGCCAGCAGTTACCGTAGGTCTAGCGGGGGGGCCTGGACAGATACGCAGTATTTT
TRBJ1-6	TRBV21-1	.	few	CASSKGWSSYNSPLHF	TGTGCCAGCAGCAAAGGATGGAGCTCCTATAATTCACCCCTCCACTTT
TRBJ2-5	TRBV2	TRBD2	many	CASRPLAGEETQYF	TGTGCCAGCAGGCCCCTAGCGGGGGAAGAGACCCAGTACTTC
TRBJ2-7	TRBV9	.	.	CASSVDQGTHEQYF	TGTGCCAGCAGCGTAGACCAGGGTACCCACGAGCAGTACTTC
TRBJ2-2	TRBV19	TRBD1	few	CASSWDRGYGELFF	TGTGCCAGTAGTTGGGACAGGGGATACGGGGAGCTGTTTTTT
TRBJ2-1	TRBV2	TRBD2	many	CASRDQQAGGSNEQFF	TGTGCCAGCAGGGATCAACAAGCGGGGGGGTCCAATGAGCAGTTCTTC
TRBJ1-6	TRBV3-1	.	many	CASGYRAGNSPLHF	TGTGCCAGCGGCTACAGGGCTGGTAATTCACCCCTCCACTTT